These 10 T cell receptor beta chains came from one sample sequenced in a study of cytomegalovirus exposure and HLA in healthy donors. Primers included in the PCR were 60 Vbeta and 13 Jbeta primers. TCRdb keeps only in-frame clones here, not all; method: immunoSEQ multiplex PCR. Of roughly 31,000 clones listed, 50% to 75% are singletons. The sample was PBMCs. All receptors come from a male donor in good health and CMV-seropositive.

The V and J genes are TRBV6-1 and TRBJ2-7; 9 bases match TRBD2. The CDR3 covers 13 residues. CDR1 is MNHNS and CDR2 is SASEGT in the germline V gene. J was trimmed by 7 bases and V by 5 bases; bases with no gene match: 6. CDR3 loop: CASSRTSEGEQYF. The CDR3 nucleotides are TGTGCCAGCAGTCGGACTAGCGAGGGGGAGCAGTACTTC.

The gene calls are TRBV19 and TRBJ1-1; D not certain. The ends were cut back, 6 bases at V and 4 bases at J, with 18 bases in the middle. The CDR3 sequence is 15 residues long. CDR1 is LNHDA and CDR2 is SQIVND in the germline V gene (reference sequence). DNA of the CDR3: TGTGCCAGTAGAAGTTTGCCGGGTGTGACCACTGAAGCTTTCTTT. Translating it yields CASRSLPGVTTEAFF.

Many counts were recorded for this clone. The chain uses TRBV28 and TRBJ2-7, with unresolved D. Trimming removed 7 bases from V and 5 bases from J, with 12 bases in between. The length of the CDR3 is 12 residues. Germline loops: CDR1 MDHEN, CDR2 SYDVKM. CDR3 DNA sequence: TGTGCCAGCACCCGAACCCAGGACGAGCAGTACTTC. Translating it yields CASTRTQDEQYF. The full variable domain, its missing parts supplied by reference TRBV28 and TRBJ2-7, is DVKVTQSSRYLVKRTGEKVFLECVQDMDHENMFWYRQDPGLGLRLIYFSYDVKMKEKGDIPEGYSVSREKKERFSLILESASTNQTSMYLCASTRTQDEQYFGPGTRLTVT.

This CDR3 reads CASSPGEGANVLTF. The CDR3 DNA reads as TGTGCCAGCTCACCAGGTGAGGGGGCCAACGTCCTGACTTTC. The rearrangement links TRBV18 to TRBJ2-6; D is unresolved. The CDR3 is made up of 14 amino acids. V lost 2 bases, J lost 4 bases, and 6 bases lay in between. Germline CDR1 reads KGHSH; CDR2 reads LQKENI.

The chain joins TRBV2 to TRBJ1-2, with 7 bases aligning to TRBD1. Germline V lookup: CDR1 SNHLY, CDR2 FYNNEI. This CDR3 contains 13 residues. The trim removed 1 base at V and 4 bases at J, leaving 0 bases unmatched. CDR3 nucleotide sequence: TGTGCCAGCAGTGAAGGGACAGGCTATGGCTACACCTTC. The encoded protein is CASSEGTGYGYTF.

This chain connects TRBV6-6 to TRBJ1-5; a possible D gene is TRBD1 (5 bases). Trimming pared 2 bases from V and 2 bases from J, leaving 7 bases between. CDR1 is MNHNY, CDR2 SVGAGI, per germline (reference sequence). The CDR3 runs 14 residues. This CDR3 is CASSYVQGNQPQHF. DNA of the CDR3: TGTGCCAGCAGTTACGTACAGGGCAATCAGCCCCAGCATTTT.

This sequence joins TRBV6-1 and TRBJ1-2, with 8 bases fitting TRBD1. V shed 7 bases and J 5 bases; nucleotides not matched to a gene: 12. CDR1 and CDR2 from the germline V gene are MNHNS and SASEGT. CDR3 length: 15 amino acids. The CDR3 DNA reads as TGTGCCAGCATTGCAGGGGGCTCAGGCTGGTATGGCTACACCTTC. It yields the protein CASIAGGSGWYGYTF.

The V call is TRBV7-9, the J call TRBJ1-1; no reliable D call. The CDR3 covers 14 residues. Per the germline V gene, CDR1 is SEHNR and CDR2 is FQNEAQ (reference sequence). Trimming took off 5 bases at V and 8 bases at J, with 18 bases between the two ends. This chain's CDR3 is CASSLPVYNTEAFF. For the CDR3, the DNA is TGTGCCAGCAGCCTCCCCGTCTATAATACGGAAGCTTTCTTT.

This rearrangement joins TRBV5-1 to TRBJ1-4; a possible D gene is TRBD1 (5 bases). The CDR3 has 16 residues. Germline loops: CDR1 SGHRS, CDR2 YFSETQ. Trimming shortened V by 0 bases and J by 8 bases, and 17 bases separated the two germline ends. The chain's CDR3 is CASSLGPGVLSEKLFF. The CDR3 DNA follows: TGCGCCAGCAGCTTGGGCCCGGGGGTTCTCTCAGAAAAACTGTTTTTT.

V gene TRBV7-2 combines with J gene TRBJ2-7; 7 positions agree with TRBD2. The germline gives CDR1 SGHTA, CDR2 FQGNSA. The CDR3 runs 13 residues. Trimming at V came to 5 bases and at J to 1 base, leaving 2 bases not matched to a gene. DNA for the CDR3: TGTGCCAGCAGCCGGGACTATTCCTACGAGCAGTACTTC. Its protein is CASSRDYSYEQYF.